This T cell receptor (beta chain) emerged from a study of T cell clones after liver transplantation. This clone was counted once. V lost 0 bases and J 6 bases, leaving 12 bases between the germline ends. The CDR3 consists of 14 residues. CDR1 and CDR2 (germline): SGHRS, YFSETQ. Libraries were prepared by immunoSEQ multiplex PCR; TCRdb keeps only in-frame clonotypes and omits some of them. The data hold about 120,000 clones, with over 75% observed a single time. The chain couples TRBV5-1 to TRBJ1-2; D not certain. The sequenced sample was CD4+ T cells from blood, obtained 12 months after liver transplant. This TCR was sampled from a human patient who received a liver transplant. The T cells may come from the graft donor. The CDR3 DNA reads as TGCGCCAGCAGCTTGGGGGCCGCTTCCGATGGCTACACCTTC. It yields the protein CASSLGAASDGYTF.